This TCR beta chain was identified during a study of metastatic and nonmetastatic thyroid tumors. From the PCR reads, TCRdb re-called clones with MiXCR. The profile shows about 41,000 clones, 10% to 12% of them singletons. In germline, CDR1 is DFQATT, CDR2 SNEGSKA (reference sequence). The CDR3 covers 17 residues. Patients underwent thyroid surgery, and none had received any treatment before it. This clone came up a few times. The junction departs from the called germline gene at one end, perhaps through a read error. The same CDR3 can be traced to other DNA sequences in this sample. The genes are TRBV20-1 and TRBJ2-6; a possible D gene is TRBD1 (6 bases). This clonotype originated in a female donor with papillary thyroid cancer or a benign thyroid nodule (not recorded which). Some clones in this sample may be carry-over from other donors' samples. The sample was blood. CDR3 protein: CSARGTEQSSGANVLTF. DNA of the CDR3: TGCAGTGCTAGAGGGACAGAACAGAGCTCTGGGGCAAACGTACTGACTTTC.